The present T cell receptor (beta chain) was sequenced within a study of T cells after yellow fever vaccination (dated by TCRdb to about 2019). Turning to the overall study: Libraries from fractions with low cell numbers were prepared with the SMART-Seq v4 Ultra Low Input RNA kit. Bulk TCR alpha and beta repertoires were sequenced longitudinally to track T-cell clones before and after primary and booster YFV17D yellow fever vaccination. Two healthy male donors made up the cohort, one aged 18 to 29 years and the other aged 30 to 39 years. Blood was collected at multiple timepoints before and after primary and secondary immunization, and bulk PBMC replicates and cell subsets were isolated.

Read against the paper, the sample's treatment or condition label means: live attenuated yellow fever vaccine strain. At each blood-draw timepoint, two biological replicates of bulk PBMCs were obtained. PBMCs were isolated from peripheral blood using a standard Ficoll-Paque protocol. TriZol was used to extract RNA from bulk PBMCs, from CD4 and CD8 fractions, and from dextramer-positive and dextramer-negative fractions. These reads were obtained on an Illumina NovaSeq 6000. Synthesis of TCR cDNA relied on 5'RACE template switching, a step that introduced a universal primer site along with unique molecular identifiers. cDNA synthesis was primed from both the TCR alpha and TCR beta constant segments. Library amplification used two PCR steps, and the second PCR step added sample barcodes and sequencing adapters. Sequencing of libraries was done on Illumina HiSeq 2500 (2x100 bp) or NovaSeq (2x150 bp). From the authors' description of their analysis: Demultiplexing of reads and collapsing into UMI consensus sequences were performed with MIGEC, and V(D)J alignment was carried out with MiXCR. Vaccine-responding clonotypes were defined with edgeR using replicate PBMC samples, requiring FDR below 0.01 and a log2 fold change above 5 up to day 15. Each bulk clonotype was labeled CD4 or CD8 based on which sequenced repertoire, CD4 or CD8, contained the clonotype at higher abundance. TCRdb reprocessing: public reads trimmed at Q25 with fastp, clones called with MiXCR, in-frame beta chains kept. Every distinct CDR3 protein forms one entry, paired with its most common genes and DNA. The V and J calls and clone size come from TCRdb's table, not from the authors' own analysis. Recorded for this sample are 350,000 to 450,000 distinct CDR3 sequences; around 20% of them occurred a single time. The leading ten clones occupy 18% of the sample.

Measured from the cysteine to the phenylalanine, the CDR3 is 15 residues long. The DNA shown is the 45-base CDR3, in frame from base 1. CDR1 and CDR2, per the germline V gene (reference sequence), are MNHNY and SVGAGI. V is pared back by 4 bases and J by 1 base, with 13 bases lying between the germline termini. The study at large found these results: Computational filtering was needed because FACS-sorted repertoires could contain abundant contaminating clonotypes from the bulk population. A small share of clonotypes was detected in both CD4 and CD8 compartments, with the overlap likely arising from convergent recombination. After the booster, most of the clones that had expanded following primary vaccination were detected again (approximately 95% of CD4 and around 90% of CD8), which suggests that memory was broadly maintained. Compared with the primary T-cell response, the secondary T-cell response was weaker but faster, peaking on day 5 rather than day 15. The study included only a couple of donors, which limits how far the findings can be generalized.

Comments on this clonotype: Its cognate antigen has yet to be identified. There are no base qualities to consult, and no much larger clone falls within one base.

This TCR came from a man between 18 and 35 years old who received the YFV17D yellow fever vaccine. The chain joins TRBV6-6 to TRBJ2-5, with TRBD1 tentatively as D gene (6 bases match). Specimen: PBMCs, collected before the yellow fever booster vaccination. The sequenced DNA is TGTGCCAGCAGTTTCCTGAACAGGGCCCAAGAGACCCAGTACTTC. The translation is CASSFLNRAQETQYF.